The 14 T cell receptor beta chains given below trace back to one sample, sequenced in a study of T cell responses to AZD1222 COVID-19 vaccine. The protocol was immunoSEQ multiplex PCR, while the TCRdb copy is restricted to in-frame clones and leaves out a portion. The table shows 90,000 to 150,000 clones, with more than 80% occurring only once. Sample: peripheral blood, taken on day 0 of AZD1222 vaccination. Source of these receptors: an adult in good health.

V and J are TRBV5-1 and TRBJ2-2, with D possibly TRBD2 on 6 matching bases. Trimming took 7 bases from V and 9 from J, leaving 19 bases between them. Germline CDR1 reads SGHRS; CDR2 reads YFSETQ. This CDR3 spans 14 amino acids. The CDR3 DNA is TGCGCCAGCTCCCCCGGGACTCAAGTGTGGGAGCTGTTTTTT. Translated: CASSPGTQVWELFF. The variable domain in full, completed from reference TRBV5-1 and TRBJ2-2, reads KAGVTQTPRYLIKTRGQQVTLSCSPISGHRSVSWYQQTPGQGLQFLFEYFSETQRNKGNFPGRFSGRQFSNSRSEMNVSTLELGDSALYLCASSPGTQVWELFFGEGSRLTVL.

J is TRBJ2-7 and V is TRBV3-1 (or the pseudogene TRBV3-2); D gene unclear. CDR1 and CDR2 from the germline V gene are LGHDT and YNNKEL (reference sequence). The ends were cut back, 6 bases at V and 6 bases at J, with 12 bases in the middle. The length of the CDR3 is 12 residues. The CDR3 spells CASSRFGGEQYF. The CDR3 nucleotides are TGTGCCAGCAGTCGATTTGGCGGCGAGCAGTACTTC.

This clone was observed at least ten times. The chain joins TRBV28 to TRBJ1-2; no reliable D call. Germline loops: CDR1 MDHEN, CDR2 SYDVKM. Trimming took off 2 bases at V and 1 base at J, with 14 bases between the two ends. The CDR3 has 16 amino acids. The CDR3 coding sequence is TGTGCCAGCAGTTTAGGTTGGGCAGGATATAACTATGGCTACACCTTC. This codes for CASSLGWAGYNYGYTF.

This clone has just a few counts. The CDR3 reads CASSFQFSTDRDGYTF. CDR3 nucleotide sequence: TGTGCCAGCAGCTTTCAGTTTTCGACGGACCGAGATGGCTACACCTTC. The genes are TRBV5-4 and TRBJ1-2; D gene ambiguous. The CDR3 has 16 amino acids. The V and J ends lost 2 bases and 6 bases respectively, with 20 bases between them. Germline V CDR1 and CDR2: SGHNT, YYREEE (reference sequence).

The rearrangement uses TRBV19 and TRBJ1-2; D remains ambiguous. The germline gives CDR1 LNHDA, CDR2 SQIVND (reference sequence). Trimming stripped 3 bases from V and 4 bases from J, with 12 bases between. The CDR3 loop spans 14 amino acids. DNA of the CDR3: TGTGCCAGTAGTATGGGGAGTTTGCCCTATGGCTACACCTTC. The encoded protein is CASSMGSLPYGYTF.

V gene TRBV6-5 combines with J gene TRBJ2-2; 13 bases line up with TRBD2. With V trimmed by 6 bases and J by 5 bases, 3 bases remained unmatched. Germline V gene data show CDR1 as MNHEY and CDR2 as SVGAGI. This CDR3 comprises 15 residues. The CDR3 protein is CASRGLAGRTGELFF. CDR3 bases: TGTGCCAGCAGGGGACTAGCGGGACGGACCGGGGAGCTGTTTTTT.

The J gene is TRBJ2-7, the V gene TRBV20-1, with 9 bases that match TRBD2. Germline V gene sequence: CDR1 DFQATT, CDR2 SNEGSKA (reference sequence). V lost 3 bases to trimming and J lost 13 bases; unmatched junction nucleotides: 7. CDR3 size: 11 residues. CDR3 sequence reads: CSARTSGPLYF. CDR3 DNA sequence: TGCAGTGCTAGGACTAGCGGACCGCTCTACTTC.

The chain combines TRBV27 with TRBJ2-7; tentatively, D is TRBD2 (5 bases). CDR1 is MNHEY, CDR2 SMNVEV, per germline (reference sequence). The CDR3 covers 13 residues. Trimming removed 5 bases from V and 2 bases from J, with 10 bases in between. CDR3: CASSPREAYEQYF. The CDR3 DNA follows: TGTGCCAGCAGTCCGAGGGAAGCCTACGAGCAGTACTTC.

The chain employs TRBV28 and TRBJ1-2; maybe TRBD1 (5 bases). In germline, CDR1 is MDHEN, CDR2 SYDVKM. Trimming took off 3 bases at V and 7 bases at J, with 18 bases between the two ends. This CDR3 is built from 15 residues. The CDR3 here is CASSFSVRGSFGYTF. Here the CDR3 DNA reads TGTGCCAGCAGTTTTTCCGTCCGGGGGTCGTTTGGCTACACCTTC.

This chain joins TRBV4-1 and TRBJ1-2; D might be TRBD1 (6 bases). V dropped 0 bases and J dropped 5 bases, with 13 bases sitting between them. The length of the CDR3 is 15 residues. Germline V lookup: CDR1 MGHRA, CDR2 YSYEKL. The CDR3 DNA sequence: TGCGCCAGCAGCCAAGAAGAGGGGGGGTCATATGGCTACACCTTC. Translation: CASSQEEGGSYGYTF.

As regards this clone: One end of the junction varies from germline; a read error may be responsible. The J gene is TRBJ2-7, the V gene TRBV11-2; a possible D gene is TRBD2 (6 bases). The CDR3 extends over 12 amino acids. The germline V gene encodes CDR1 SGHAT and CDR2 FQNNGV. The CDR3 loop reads CASSSRVGGTGF. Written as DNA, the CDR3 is TGTGCCAGCAGCTCAAGGGTGGGAGGAACGGGCTTC.

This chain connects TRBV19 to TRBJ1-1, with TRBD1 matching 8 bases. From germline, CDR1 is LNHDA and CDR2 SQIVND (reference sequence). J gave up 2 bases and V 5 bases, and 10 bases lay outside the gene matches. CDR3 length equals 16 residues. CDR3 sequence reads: CASSVRQGSYNTEAFF. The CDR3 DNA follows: TGTGCCAGTAGTGTCAGACAGGGGTCATATAACACTGAAGCTTTCTTT.

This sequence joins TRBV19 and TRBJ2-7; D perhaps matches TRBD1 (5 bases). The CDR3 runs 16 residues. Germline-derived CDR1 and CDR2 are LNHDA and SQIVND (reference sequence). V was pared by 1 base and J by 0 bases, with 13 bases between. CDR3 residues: CASSIVVGAPSYEQYF. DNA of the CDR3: TGTGCCAGTAGTATAGTAGTAGGGGCTCCCTCCTACGAGCAGTACTTC.

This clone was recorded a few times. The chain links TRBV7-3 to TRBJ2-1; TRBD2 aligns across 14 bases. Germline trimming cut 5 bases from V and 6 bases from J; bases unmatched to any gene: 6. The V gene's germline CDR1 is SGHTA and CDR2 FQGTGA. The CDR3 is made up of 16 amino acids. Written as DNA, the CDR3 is TGTGCCAGCAGCCGGGACGGACTAGCGGGGGGCAATGAGCAGTTCTTC. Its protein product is CASSRDGLAGGNEQFF.